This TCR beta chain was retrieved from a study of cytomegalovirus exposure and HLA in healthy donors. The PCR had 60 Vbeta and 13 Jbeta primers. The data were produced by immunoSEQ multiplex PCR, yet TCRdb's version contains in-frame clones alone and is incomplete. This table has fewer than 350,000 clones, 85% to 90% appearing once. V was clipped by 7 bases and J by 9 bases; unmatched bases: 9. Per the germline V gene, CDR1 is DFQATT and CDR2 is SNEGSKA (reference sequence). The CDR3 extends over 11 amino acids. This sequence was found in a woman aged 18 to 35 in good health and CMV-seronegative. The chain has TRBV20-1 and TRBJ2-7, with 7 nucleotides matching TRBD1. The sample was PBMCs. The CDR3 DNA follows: TGCAGTGGGGGGACAGAACGAATGCAGTACTTC. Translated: CSGGTERMQYF.